This is a list of T cell receptor beta chains from one sample in a study of Graves' ophthalmopathy and Graves' hyperthyroidism. Using its own MiXCR run on the multiplex PCR reads, TCRdb lists one record per CDR3 protein. The sample carries almost 750,000 distinct CDR3 sequences, approximately 40% recorded once. Sequencing was done on a sample of peripheral blood. The source is an adult man with Graves' ophthalmopathy. Each CDR3 is given with its conserved first and last residue. The order of the fields is J gene, D gene, V gene, CDR3 length, CDR3 protein. A D gene is named only where the DNA matches it firmly.

>TRBJ1-5|NA|TRBV2|16
CASSPPGHGSNQPQHF
>TRBJ1-5|NA|TRBV10-3|17
CAISESRGAGSNQPQHF
>TRBJ2-2|TRBD2|TRBV25-1|18
CASSHPGWRGRVTGELFF
>TRBJ2-7|NA|TRBV15|16
CASSLYRPLSSYEQYF
>TRBJ1-1|NA|TRBV7-9|16
CASSPMGKGMNTEAFF
>TRBJ2-6|TRBD1|TRBV2|17
CASSTPGGVVGANVLTF
>TRBJ1-1|NA|TRBV7-9|16
CASSSDGQGRSTEAFF
>TRBJ2-7|TRBD2|TRBV20-1|15
CSAGTRGGGSYEQYF
>TRBJ1-2|NA|TRBV20-1|14
CSARDYSSDYGYTF
>TRBJ1-2|NA|TRBV5-4|14
CASSLEAFNYGHTF
>TRBJ2-5|NA|TRBV7-9|14
CASSTEGWAETQYF
>TRBJ1-5|TRBD1|TRBV12-3/TRBV12-4|13
CASSYTGGEPQHF
>TRBJ2-5|TRBD1|TRBV2|15
CASSPGTGGTKTQYF
>TRBJ1-5|TRBD1|TRBV24-1|15
CATSAGTDRNQPQHF
>TRBJ2-1|TRBD2|TRBV5-1|16
CASSWNSGSNNNEQFF
>TRBJ2-5|TRBD1|TRBV20-1|17
CSARAEVGQGGWETQYF
>TRBJ2-7|TRBD2|TRBV20-1|13
CSASPAGVSEQYF
>TRBJ1-3|NA|TRBV7-9|18
CASSSIVWSGLSGNTIYF
>TRBJ2-5|TRBD2|TRBV9|15
CASSHPRGGGETQYF
>TRBJ1-2|NA|TRBV5-6|14
CASSPAGAMYGYTF
>TRBJ2-5|TRBD1|TRBV29-1|16
CSAEGGQGANQETQYF
>TRBJ1-1|NA|TRBV5-5|15
CATFQVTRVETEAFF
>TRBJ2-3|NA|TRBV2|17
CASSQDRRKVPTDTQYF
>TRBJ1-4|NA|TRBV7-2|16
CASSLARGALSEKLFF
>TRBJ1-3|NA|TRBV4-1|16
CASSPGHPISGNTIYF
>TRBJ1-1|NA|TRBV7-2|13
CASSQVGVSKAFF
>TRBJ1-1|NA|TRBV7-9|12
CASSSPRGEAFF
>TRBJ2-5|TRBD2|TRBV25-1|13
CASSDHGRVKSFF
>TRBJ1-2|TRBD1|TRBV10-3|13
CAITPGGVYGYTF
>TRBJ2-5|NA|TRBV9|12
CASSVTDETQYF
>TRBJ2-5|NA|TRBV29-1|16
CSVEGRGTPGEETQYF
>TRBJ1-5|NA|TRBV10-3|16
CAISESEGSGNQPQHF